The T cell receptor beta chain under discussion was sequenced for a study of T cells after yellow fever vaccination. About the research overall: When fractions had low cell numbers, they were prepared with SMART-Seq v4 Ultra Low Input.

Comment on this clonotype: Antigen: not known.

Study outcomes and limitations: In post-booster samples, most primary-vaccination clones reappeared (just under 97% CD4, 88% CD8). Researchers cautioned that FACS-sorted repertoires could harbor abundant clonotypes contaminating from the bulk population. Faster peaking, at day 5 versus 15, marked a secondary response that was weaker.

Germline CDR1 reads MNHEY; CDR2 reads SVGAGI. V was clipped by 5 bases and J by 8 bases, with 12 bases between them. This CDR3 has 12 amino acids. MiXCR was run by TCRdb on the 5' RACE reads, yielding one entry per CDR3 protein. The profile shows about 630,000 distinct CDR3 sequences, 10% to 15% of them singletons. The source of this sequence is a man younger than 40 who received the YFV17D yellow fever vaccine. This specimen was PBMCs, taken on the day of the yellow fever booster vaccination. The chain joins TRBV6-5 to TRBJ1-1, with D possibly TRBD1 on 6 matching bases. This CDR3 reads CASSGGRREAFF. CDR3 bases: TGTGCCAGCAGTGGGGGGCGAAGGGAAGCTTTCTTT.